This TCR beta chain was documented in a study of T-cell memory formation after mild COVID-19. Unmatched junction bases numbered 7, after V lost 6 bases and J lost 11 bases. Germline values: CDR1 SQVTM, CDR2 ANQGSEA. CDR3 size: 11 residues. Each CDR3 protein gets one entry after TCRdb re-called the 5' RACE reads with MiXCR. This table has roughly 200,000 distinct CDR3 sequences, 20% to 25% appearing once. The receptor was derived from an adult woman who had mild COVID-19 (a few samples of this study predate the infection). Cell type and time point are not known. This chain uses TRBV29-1 with TRBJ2-5; 9 positions agree with TRBD1. Sequencing was carried out using PBMCs or a T cell subset sorted from them (not recorded which). CDR3 bases: TGCAGCGTCCGCTCGGACAGGGGACAGTACTTC. It translates to CSVRSDRGQYF.